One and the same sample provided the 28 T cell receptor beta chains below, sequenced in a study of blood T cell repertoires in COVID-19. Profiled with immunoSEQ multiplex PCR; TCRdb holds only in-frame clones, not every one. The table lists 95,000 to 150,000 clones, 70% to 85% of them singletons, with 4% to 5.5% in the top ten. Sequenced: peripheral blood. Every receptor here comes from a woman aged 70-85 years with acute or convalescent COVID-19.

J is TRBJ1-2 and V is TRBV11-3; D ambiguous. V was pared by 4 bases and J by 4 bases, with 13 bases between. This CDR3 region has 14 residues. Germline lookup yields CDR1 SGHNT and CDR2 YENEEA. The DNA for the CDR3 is TGTGCCAGCAGCTCCGAGTGGAGAAGCTATGGCTACACCTTC. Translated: CASSSEWRSYGYTF. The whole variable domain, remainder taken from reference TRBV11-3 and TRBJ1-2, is EAGVVQSPRYKIIEKKQPVAFWCNPISGHNTLYWYLQNLGQGPELLIRYENEEAVDDSQLPKDRFSAERLKGVDSTLKIQPAELGDSAVYLCASSSEWRSYGYTFGSGTRLTVV.

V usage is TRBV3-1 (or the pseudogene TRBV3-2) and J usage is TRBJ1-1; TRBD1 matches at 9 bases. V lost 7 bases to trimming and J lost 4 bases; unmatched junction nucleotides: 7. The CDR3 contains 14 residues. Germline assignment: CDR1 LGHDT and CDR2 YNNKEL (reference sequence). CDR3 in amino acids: CASNIQGAPTEAFF. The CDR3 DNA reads TGTGCCAGCAATATACAGGGGGCGCCCACTGAAGCTTTCTTT.

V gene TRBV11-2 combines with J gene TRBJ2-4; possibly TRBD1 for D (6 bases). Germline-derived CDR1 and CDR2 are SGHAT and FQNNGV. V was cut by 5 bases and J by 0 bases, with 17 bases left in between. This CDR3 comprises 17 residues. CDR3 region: CASSTLQGPLAKNIQYF. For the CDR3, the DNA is TGTGCCAGCAGCACCCTACAGGGCCCCTTAGCCAAAAACATTCAGTACTTC.

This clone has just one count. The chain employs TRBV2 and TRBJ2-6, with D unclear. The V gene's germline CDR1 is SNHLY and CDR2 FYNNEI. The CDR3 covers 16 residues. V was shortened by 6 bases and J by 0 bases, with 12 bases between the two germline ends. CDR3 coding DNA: TGTGCCAGCAGCCCCGCGCGAAGCTCTGGGGCCAACGTCCTGACTTTC. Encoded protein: CASSPARSSGANVLTF.

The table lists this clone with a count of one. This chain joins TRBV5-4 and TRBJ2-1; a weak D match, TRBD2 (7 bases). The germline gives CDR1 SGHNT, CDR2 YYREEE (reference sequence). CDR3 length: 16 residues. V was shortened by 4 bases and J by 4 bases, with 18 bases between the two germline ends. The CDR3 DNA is TGTGCCAGCAGCGTCCCGGGGGGCACACTATACAATGAGCAGTTCTTC. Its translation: CASSVPGGTLYNEQFF.

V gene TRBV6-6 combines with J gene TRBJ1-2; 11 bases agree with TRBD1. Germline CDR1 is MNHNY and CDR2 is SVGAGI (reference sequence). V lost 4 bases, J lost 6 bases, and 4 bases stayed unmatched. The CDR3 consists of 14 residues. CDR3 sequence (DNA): TGTGCCAGCAGTTTTCCGGGACAGGGGGATGGCTACACCTTC. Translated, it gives CASSFPGQGDGYTF.

The DNA of the CDR3 is TGTGCCTGGAGCCCCGGGGTTTCTGGGGCCAACGTCCTGACTTTC. The encoded protein is CAWSPGVSGANVLTF. The rearrangement joins TRBV30 to TRBJ2-6, with D possibly matching TRBD2 (5 bases). V was clipped by 3 bases and J by 1 base, with 10 bases between them. The germline V gene encodes CDR1 GTSNPN and CDR2 SVGIG (reference sequence). CDR3 size: 15 residues.

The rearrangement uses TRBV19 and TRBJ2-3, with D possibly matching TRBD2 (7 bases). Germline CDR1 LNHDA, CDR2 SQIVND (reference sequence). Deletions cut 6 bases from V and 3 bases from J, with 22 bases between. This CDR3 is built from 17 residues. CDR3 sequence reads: CASSLRGRGVRTDTQYF. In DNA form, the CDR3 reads TGTGCCAGTAGCCTAAGGGGGAGGGGCGTTCGAACAGATACGCAGTATTTT.

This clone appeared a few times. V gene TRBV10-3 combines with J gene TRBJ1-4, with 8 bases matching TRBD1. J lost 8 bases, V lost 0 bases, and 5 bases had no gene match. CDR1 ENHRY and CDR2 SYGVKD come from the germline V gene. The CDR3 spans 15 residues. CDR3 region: CAISESDRVSEKLFF. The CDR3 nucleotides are TGTGCCATCAGTGAGTCGGACAGGGTCAGCGAAAAACTGTTTTTT.

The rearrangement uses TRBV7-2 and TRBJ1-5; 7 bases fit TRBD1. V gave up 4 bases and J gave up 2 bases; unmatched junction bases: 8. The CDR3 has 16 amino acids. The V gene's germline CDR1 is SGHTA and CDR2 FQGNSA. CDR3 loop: CASSSQGSSGNQPQHF. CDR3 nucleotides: TGTGCCAGCAGCTCACAGGGGTCGAGTGGCAATCAGCCCCAGCATTTT.

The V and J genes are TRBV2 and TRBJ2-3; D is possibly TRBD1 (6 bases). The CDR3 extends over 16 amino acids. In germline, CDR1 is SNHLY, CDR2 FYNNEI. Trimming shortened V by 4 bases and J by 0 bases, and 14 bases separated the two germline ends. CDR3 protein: CASSVQGTVSTDTQYF. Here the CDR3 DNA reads TGTGCCAGCAGTGTGCAGGGGACCGTTAGCACAGATACGCAGTATTTT.

This chain's CDR3 is CASSKRQAHGEKLFF. CDR3 DNA sequence: TGTGCCAGCAGCAAACGACAGGCACATGGGGAAAAACTGTTTTTT. The genes are TRBV13 and TRBJ1-4; possibly TRBD1 for D (6 bases). Trimming took off 5 bases at V and 8 bases at J, with 18 bases between the two ends. The CDR3 covers 15 residues. The germline CDR1 and CDR2 sequences are PRHDT and FYEKMQ (reference sequence).

CDR3 nucleotide sequence: TGTGCCAGCATCTCCACGGGACAGGGCGAGTCCCAGCATTTT. This translates into CASISTGQGESQHF. The chain combines TRBV12-1 with TRBJ1-5; TRBD1 is the table's D call, not checked against the DNA. TRBV12-1 corresponds to a pseudogene. The CDR3 consists of 14 residues.

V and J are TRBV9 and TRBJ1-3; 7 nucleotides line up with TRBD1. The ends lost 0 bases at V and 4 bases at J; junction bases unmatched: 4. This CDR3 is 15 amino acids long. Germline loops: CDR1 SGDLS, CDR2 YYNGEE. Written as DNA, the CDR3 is TGTGCCAGCAGCGTAGAGGGGGCGCAAGGAAACACCATATATTTT. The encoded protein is CASSVEGAQGNTIYF.

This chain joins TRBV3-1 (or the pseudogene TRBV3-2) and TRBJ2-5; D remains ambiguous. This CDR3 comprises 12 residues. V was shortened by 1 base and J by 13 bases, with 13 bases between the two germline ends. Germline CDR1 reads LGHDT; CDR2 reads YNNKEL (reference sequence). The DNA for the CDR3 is TGTGCCAGCAGCCAAGTGGCGGAGCGTCCGTACTTC. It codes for CASSQVAERPYF.

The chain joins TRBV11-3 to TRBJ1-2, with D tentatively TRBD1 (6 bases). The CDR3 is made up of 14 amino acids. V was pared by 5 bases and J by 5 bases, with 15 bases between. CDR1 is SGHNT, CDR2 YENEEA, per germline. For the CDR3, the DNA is TGTGCCAGCAGCCTCGGACAGTTTCTATATGGCTACACCTTC. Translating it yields CASSLGQFLYGYTF.

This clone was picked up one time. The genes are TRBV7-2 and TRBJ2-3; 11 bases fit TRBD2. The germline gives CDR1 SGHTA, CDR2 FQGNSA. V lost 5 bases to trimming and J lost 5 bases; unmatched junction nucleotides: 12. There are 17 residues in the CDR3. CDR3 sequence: CASSQGSLAGGGDTQYF. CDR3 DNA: TGTGCCAGCAGCCAGGGGTCCCTAGCGGGGGGCGGAGATACGCAGTATTTT. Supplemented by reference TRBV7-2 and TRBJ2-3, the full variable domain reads GAGVSQSPSNKVTEKGKDVELRCDPISGHTALYWYRQSLGQGLEFLIYFQGNSAPDKSGLPSDRFSAERTGGSVSTLTIQRTQQEDSAVYLCASSQGSLAGGGDTQYFGPGTRLTVL.

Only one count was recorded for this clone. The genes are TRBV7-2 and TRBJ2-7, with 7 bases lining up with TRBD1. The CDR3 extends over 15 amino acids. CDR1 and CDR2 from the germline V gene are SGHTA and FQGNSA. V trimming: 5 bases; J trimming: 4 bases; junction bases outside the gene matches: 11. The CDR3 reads CASSADRAVAYEQYF. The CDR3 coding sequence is TGTGCCAGCAGCGCTGACAGGGCGGTCGCGTACGAGCAGTACTTC.

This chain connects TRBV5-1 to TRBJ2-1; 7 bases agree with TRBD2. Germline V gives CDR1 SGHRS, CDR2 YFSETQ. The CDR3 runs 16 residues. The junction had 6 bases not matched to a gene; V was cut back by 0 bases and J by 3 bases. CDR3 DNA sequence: TGCGCCAGCAGCTTGGTTGCGGGGGTTCTCTACAATGAGCAGTTCTTC. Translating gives CASSLVAGVLYNEQFF.

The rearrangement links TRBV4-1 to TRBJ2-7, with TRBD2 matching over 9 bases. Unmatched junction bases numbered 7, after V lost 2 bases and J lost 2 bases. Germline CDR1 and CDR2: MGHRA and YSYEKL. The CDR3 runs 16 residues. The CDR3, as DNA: TGCGCCAGCAGCCAATCCATCAGCGGGGGGCCCTACGAGCAGTACTTC. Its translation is CASSQSISGGPYEQYF.

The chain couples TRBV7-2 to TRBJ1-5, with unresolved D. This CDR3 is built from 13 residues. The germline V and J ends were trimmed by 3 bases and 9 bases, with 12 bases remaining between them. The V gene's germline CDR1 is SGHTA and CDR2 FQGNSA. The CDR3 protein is CASSLVSEMPQHF. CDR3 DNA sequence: TGTGCCAGCAGCTTGGTCTCCGAGATGCCCCAGCATTTT. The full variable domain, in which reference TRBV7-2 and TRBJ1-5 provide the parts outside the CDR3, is GAGVSQSPSNKVTEKGKDVELRCDPISGHTALYWYRQSLGQGLEFLIYFQGNSAPDKSGLPSDRFSAERTGGSVSTLTIQRTQQEDSAVYLCASSLVSEMPQHFGDGTRLSIL.

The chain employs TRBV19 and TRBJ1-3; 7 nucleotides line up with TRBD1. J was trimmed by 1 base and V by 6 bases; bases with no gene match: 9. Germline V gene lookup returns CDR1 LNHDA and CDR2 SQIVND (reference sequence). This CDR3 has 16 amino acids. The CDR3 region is CASRAGTAFSGNTIYF. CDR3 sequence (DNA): TGTGCCAGTAGGGCCGGGACAGCTTTTTCTGGAAACACCATATATTTT.

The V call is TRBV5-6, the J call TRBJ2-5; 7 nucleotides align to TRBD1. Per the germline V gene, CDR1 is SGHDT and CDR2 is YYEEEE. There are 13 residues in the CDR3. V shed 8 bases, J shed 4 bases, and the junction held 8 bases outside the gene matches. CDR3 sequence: CASTTGSGETQYF. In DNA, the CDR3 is TGTGCCAGTACGACAGGGTCAGGAGAGACCCAGTACTTC.

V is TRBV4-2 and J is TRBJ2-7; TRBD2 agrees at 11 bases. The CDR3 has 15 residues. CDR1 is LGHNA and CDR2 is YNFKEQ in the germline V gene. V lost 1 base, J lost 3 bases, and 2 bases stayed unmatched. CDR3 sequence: CASSQGLAGNYEQYF. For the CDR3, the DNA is TGTGCCAGCAGCCAAGGACTAGCGGGGAACTACGAGCAGTACTTC.

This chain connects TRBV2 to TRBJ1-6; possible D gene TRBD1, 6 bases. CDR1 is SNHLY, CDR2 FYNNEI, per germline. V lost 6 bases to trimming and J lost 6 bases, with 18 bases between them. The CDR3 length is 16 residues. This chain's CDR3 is CASRAKTGTPNSPLHF. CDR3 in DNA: TGTGCCAGCAGGGCTAAGACAGGAACCCCTAATTCACCCCTCCACTTT.

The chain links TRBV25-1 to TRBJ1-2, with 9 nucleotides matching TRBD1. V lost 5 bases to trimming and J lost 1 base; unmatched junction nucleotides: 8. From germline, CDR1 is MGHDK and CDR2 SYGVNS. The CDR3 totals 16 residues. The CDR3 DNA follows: TGTGCCAGCAGTCCACAGGGGGCTACTTTTAACTATGGCTACACCTTC. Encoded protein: CASSPQGATFNYGYTF.

The CDR3 region is CASSSQAPITNEKLFF. In DNA form, the CDR3 reads TGCGCCAGCAGCTCACAGGCCCCGATAACTAATGAAAAACTGTTTTTT. The chain joins TRBV4-1 to TRBJ1-4, with D possibly being TRBD1 (5 bases). Trimming stripped 5 bases from V and 1 base from J, with 14 bases between. This CDR3 spans 16 amino acids. Germline V gives CDR1 MGHRA, CDR2 YSYEKL.

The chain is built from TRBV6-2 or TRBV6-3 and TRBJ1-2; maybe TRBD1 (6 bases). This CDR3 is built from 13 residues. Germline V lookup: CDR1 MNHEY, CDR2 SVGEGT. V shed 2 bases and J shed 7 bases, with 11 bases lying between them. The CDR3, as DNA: TGTGCCAGCAGTTACCCAGGGGCAGTTGGCTACACCTTC. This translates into CASSYPGAVGYTF.